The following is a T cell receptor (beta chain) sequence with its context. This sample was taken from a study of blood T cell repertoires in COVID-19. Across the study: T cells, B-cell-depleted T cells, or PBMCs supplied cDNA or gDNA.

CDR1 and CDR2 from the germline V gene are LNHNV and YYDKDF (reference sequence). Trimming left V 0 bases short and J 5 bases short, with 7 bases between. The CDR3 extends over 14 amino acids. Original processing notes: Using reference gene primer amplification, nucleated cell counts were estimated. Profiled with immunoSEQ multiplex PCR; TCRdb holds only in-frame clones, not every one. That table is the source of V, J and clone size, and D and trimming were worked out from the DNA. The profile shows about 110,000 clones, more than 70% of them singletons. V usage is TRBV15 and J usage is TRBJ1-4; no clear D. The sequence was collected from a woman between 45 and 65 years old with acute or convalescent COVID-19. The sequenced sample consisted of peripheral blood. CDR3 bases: TGTGCCACCAGCAGAGATTCGGGGAATGAAAAACTGTTTTTT. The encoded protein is CATSRDSGNEKLFF.